This record looks at one TCR beta chain sequence and its context. Original methodology: Using reference gene primer amplification, nucleated cell counts were estimated. Some clones are missing from TCRdb's copy, which holds only in-frame ones; the method was immunoSEQ multiplex PCR. The DNA gave D and trimming, while V, J and clone size come from that table. The repertoire has over 250,000 clones, approximately 90% of them found once; the top ten carry 9.5% to 15%. This sample is part of a study of blood T cell repertoires in COVID-19. In the study overall: Samples representing acute and convalescent COVID-19 were sourced from the United States, Italy and Spain. The cDNA or gDNA used as material had been derived from T cells, B-cell-depleted T cells, or PBMCs.

Trimming cost V 5 bases and J 2 bases; bases outside gene matches: 5. CDR3 length: 14 residues. Germline assignment: CDR1 MDHEN and CDR2 SYDVKM. This TCR derives from a woman between 55 and 75 years old with acute or convalescent COVID-19. The rearrangement joins TRBV28 to TRBJ1-1; 7 nucleotides line up with TRBD1. Sample: peripheral blood. The DNA for the CDR3 is TGTGCCAGCAGTGCCGGGACAGTTAACACTGAAGCTTTCTTT. This gives the protein CASSAGTVNTEAFF.